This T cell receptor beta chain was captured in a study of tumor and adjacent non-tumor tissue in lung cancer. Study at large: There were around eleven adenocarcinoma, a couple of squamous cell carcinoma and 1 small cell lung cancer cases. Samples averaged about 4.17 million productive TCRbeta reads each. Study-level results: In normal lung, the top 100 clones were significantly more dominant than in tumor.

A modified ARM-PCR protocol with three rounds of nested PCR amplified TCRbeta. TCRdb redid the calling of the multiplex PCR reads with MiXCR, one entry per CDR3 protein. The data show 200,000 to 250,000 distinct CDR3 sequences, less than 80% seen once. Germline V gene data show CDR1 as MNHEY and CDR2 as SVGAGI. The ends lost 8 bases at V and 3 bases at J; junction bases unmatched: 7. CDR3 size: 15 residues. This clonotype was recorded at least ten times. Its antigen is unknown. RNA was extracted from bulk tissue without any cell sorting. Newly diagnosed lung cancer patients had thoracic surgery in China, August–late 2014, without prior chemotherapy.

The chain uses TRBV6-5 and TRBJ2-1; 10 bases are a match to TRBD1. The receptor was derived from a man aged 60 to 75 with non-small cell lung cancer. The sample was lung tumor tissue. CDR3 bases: TGTGCCAGCCGTACGACAGGGGGCGACTACAATGAGCAGTTCTTC. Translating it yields CASRTTGGDYNEQFF.